This T cell receptor (beta chain) was sequenced for a study of blood T cell repertoires in COVID-19. The assay was immunoSEQ multiplex PCR, and TCRdb's table has in-frame clones only and misses some. The sample includes about 140,000 clones, approximately 86% of them seen just once. V lost 1 base and J lost 5, with 8 bases in between. Germline loops: CDR1 LGHNA, CDR2 YNFKEQ. The CDR3 runs to 13 residues. The J gene is TRBJ1-2, the V gene TRBV4-2; D uncertain. The source material was peripheral blood. This receptor was identified in a human donor in a cohort sampled during active COVID-19. The CDR3 DNA follows: TGTGCCAGCAGCCAAGGGGCAGGTTATGGCTACACCTTC. Translating it yields CASSQGAGYGYTF.